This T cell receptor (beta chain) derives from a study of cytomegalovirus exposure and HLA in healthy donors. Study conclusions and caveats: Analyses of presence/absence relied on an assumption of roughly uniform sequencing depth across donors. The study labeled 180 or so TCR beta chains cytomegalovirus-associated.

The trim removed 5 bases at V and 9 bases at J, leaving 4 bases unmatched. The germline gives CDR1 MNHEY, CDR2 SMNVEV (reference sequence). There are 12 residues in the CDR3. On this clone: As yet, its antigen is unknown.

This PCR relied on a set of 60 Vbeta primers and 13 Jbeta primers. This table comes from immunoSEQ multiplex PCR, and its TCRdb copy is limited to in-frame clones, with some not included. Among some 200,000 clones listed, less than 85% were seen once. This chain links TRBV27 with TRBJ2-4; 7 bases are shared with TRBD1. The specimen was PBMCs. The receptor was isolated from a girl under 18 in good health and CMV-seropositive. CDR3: CASSRDSGIQYF. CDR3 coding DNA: TGTGCCAGCAGTCGGGACAGTGGCATTCAGTACTTC.